This T cell receptor beta chain was captured in a study of blood T cell repertoires in COVID-19. The wider study: The samples span acute and convalescent COVID-19 from the United States, Italy and Spain. Sources were T cells, B-cell-depleted T cells, or PBMCs; the material itself was cDNA or gDNA.

CDR3 length equals 15 residues. CDR1 is LNHNV, CDR2 YYDKDF, per germline (reference sequence). The V segment lost 1 base and the J segment 5 bases; nucleotides outside the gene matches: 5. In the authors' methods: For nucleated cells, counts were estimated from reference gene primer amplification. The assay was immunoSEQ multiplex PCR, and TCRdb's table has in-frame clones only and misses some. V, J and clone size are taken as reported in that table, and D and trimming were inferred from the DNA itself. This sample has 250,000 to 300,000 clones; about 90% occur once, and the top ten carry around 2.2%.

What was sequenced was peripheral blood. The source of this sequence is a woman in her 50s who had recovered from COVID-19. This chain joins TRBV15 and TRBJ2-7, with 10 nucleotides matching TRBD1. The CDR3 nucleotides are TGTGCCACCAGCAGAGGGGGACAGGGGTCCCACGAGCAGTACTTC. Protein product: CATSRGGQGSHEQYF.